The clone carrying this T cell receptor (beta chain) was observed many times. These data originate in a study of T cells in Graves' hyperthyroidism and ophthalmopathy. From germline, CDR1 is MDHEN and CDR2 SYDVKM. V was pared by 3 bases and J by 4 bases, with 16 bases between. The CDR3 runs to 16 residues. The TCR beta CDR3 regions underwent amplification using RNA transcripts as the source. In the first-round RT-PCR of the TCR CDR3, the HTBI primer set was used. MiXCR, applied by TCRdb to the multiplex PCR reads, yields one record per CDR3 protein. This table holds some 350,000 distinct CDR3 sequences, more than 20% found once.

The chain carries TRBV28 and TRBJ2-1; maybe TRBD2 (6 bases). The sequence was obtained from a man aged 50 or older with Graves' hyperthyroidism. Material: blood. CDR3 DNA: TGTGCCAGCAGTTTTCCGTGGCGGGGAATGTACAATGAGCAGTTCTTC. Amino acids: CASSFPWRGMYNEQFF.